The 4 T cell receptor beta chains below all came from one sample that was sequenced in a study of shared clonotypes between healthy human individuals. This table comes from immunoSEQ multiplex PCR, and its TCRdb copy is limited to in-frame clones, with some not included. The sample consists of about 1.1 million clones, 78% of them appearing once. The sequencing input was memory CD4+ T cells from PBMCs. Specified subset: CD45RA-negative fraction. Source of these receptors: a man younger than 30 in good health. Some clones in this sample may be carry-over from other donors' samples.

There are a few counts of this clone. The J gene is TRBJ1-1, the V gene TRBV14, with D possibly being TRBD1 (6 bases). Looked up from germline, CDR1 is SGHDN and CDR2 is FVKESK. The germline V and J ends were trimmed by 5 bases and 2 bases, with 9 bases remaining between them. The CDR3 loop spans 13 amino acids. This CDR3 reads CASSTDRNTEAFF. CDR3 nucleotide sequence: TGTGCCAGCAGCACGGACAGAAACACTGAAGCTTTCTTT.

The J gene is TRBJ1-5, the V gene TRBV19; D possibly corresponds to TRBD1 (5 bases). This CDR3 has 16 amino acids. Trimming took off 5 bases at V and 7 bases at J, with 21 bases between the two ends. Germline CDR1 LNHDA, CDR2 SQIVND (reference sequence). DNA of the CDR3: TGTGCCAGTAGTCCCTCGGGTATGGGTCGGGGCCAGCCCCAGCATTTT. It yields the protein CASSPSGMGRGQPQHF.

This chain links TRBV2 with TRBJ2-7; D uncertain. Germline values: CDR1 SNHLY, CDR2 FYNNEI. The CDR3 has 13 residues. Trimming removed 4 bases from V and 7 bases from J, with 14 bases in between. In DNA, the CDR3 is TGTGCCAGCAGTGTAGGCGTCTCAGGAGAGCAGTACTTC. Its protein is CASSVGVSGEQYF.

V and J are TRBV28 and TRBJ2-1, with 12 bases fitting TRBD2. Germline trimming cut 4 bases from V and 8 bases from J; bases unmatched to any gene: 12. Germline values: CDR1 MDHEN, CDR2 SYDVKM. This CDR3 spans 17 amino acids. The CDR3 protein is CASSYSLGLAGIDEQFF. CDR3 nucleotide sequence: TGTGCCAGCAGTTATTCCCTCGGACTAGCGGGGATCGATGAGCAGTTCTTC.